The 24 T cell receptor beta chains given below trace back to one sample, sequenced in a study of cytomegalovirus exposure and HLA in healthy donors. PCR was performed using 60 Vbeta and 13 Jbeta primers. Measured with immunoSEQ multiplex PCR; TCRdb has only the in-frame clones, and not every one. This table holds some 110,000 clones, approximately 80% found once. The sample comprised PBMCs. The receptors derive from a man aged 40-49 years in good health and CMV-seronegative.

The chain recombines TRBV7-6 with TRBJ1-3; D uncertain. From germline, CDR1 is SGHVS and CDR2 FNYEAQ. CDR3 length: 16 residues. The V end lost 2 bases, the J end lost 0 bases, and 11 bases lay between the germline ends. CDR3 residues: CASSLTATGSGNTIYF. CDR3 coding DNA: TGTGCCAGCAGCTTAACAGCCACCGGCTCTGGAAACACCATATATTTT.

The chain recombines TRBV5-6 with TRBJ2-3; the match to TRBD1 covers 8 bases. This CDR3 is built from 15 residues. Germline V CDR1 and CDR2: SGHDT, YYEEEE. V lost 0 bases and J lost 5; bases outside the gene matches: 5. DNA of the CDR3: TGTGCCAGCAGCTTGGACGACAGGGGTGGAGATACGCAGTATTTT. It is translated as CASSLDDRGGDTQYF.

The chain is built from TRBV29-1 and TRBJ2-2; 7 bases are shared with TRBD1. Germline assignment: CDR1 SQVTM and CDR2 ANQGSEA. The CDR3 is 15 amino acids. V trimming: 7 bases; J trimming: 9 bases; junction bases outside the gene matches: 17. CDR3 nucleotides: TGCAGCGCTTTCATTCGTTCGCAGGGGGAGCGGGAGCTGTTTTTT. This gives the protein CSAFIRSQGERELFF.

The chain uses TRBV7-6 and TRBJ2-4, with 7 bases identical to TRBD1. V lost 2 bases to trimming and J lost 7 bases; unmatched junction nucleotides: 5. Germline loops: CDR1 SGHVS, CDR2 FNYEAQ. The CDR3 is 14 amino acids. CDR3 DNA sequence: TGTGCCAGCAGCTTAACGAACAGGGGTAACATTCAGTACTTC. Amino acids: CASSLTNRGNIQYF.

This rearrangement joins TRBV7-2 to TRBJ2-7; TRBD1 aligns across 9 bases. V trimming: 5 bases; J trimming: 4 bases; junction bases outside the gene matches: 9. CDR1 is SGHTA and CDR2 is FQGNSA in the germline V gene. The CDR3 totals 15 residues. This CDR3 is CASSPRTGAIYEQYF. The CDR3 nucleotides are TGTGCCAGCAGCCCAAGGACAGGGGCCATTTACGAGCAGTACTTC.

The chain joins TRBV6-1 to TRBJ1-1; no clear D. The CDR3 is made up of 15 amino acids. The V end was cut by 3 bases, the J end by 11 bases, with 22 bases between. CDR1 MNHNS and CDR2 SASEGT come from the germline V gene. The CDR3 loop is CASSDPFLAVTRAFF. For the CDR3, the DNA is TGTGCCAGCAGTGACCCGTTCCTCGCGGTCACCCGGGCTTTCTTT.

V is TRBV19 and J is TRBJ1-1; maybe TRBD1 (5 bases). V was trimmed by 6 bases and J by 3 bases, leaving 17 bases between them. Germline V gene data show CDR1 as LNHDA and CDR2 as SQIVND (reference sequence). The CDR3 consists of 15 residues. CDR3 coding DNA: TGTGCCAGTAGCTATGGGGGGGGTACGGACACTGAAGCTTTCTTT. This encodes CASSYGGGTDTEAFF.

V is TRBV7-6 and J is TRBJ2-7; a possible D gene is TRBD1 (6 bases). Germline loops: CDR1 SGHVS, CDR2 FNYEAQ. This CDR3 is 14 amino acids long. Trimming took off 1 base at V and 5 bases at J, with 12 bases between the two ends. In DNA, the CDR3 is TGTGCCAGCAGCTTAGTTCAGGGGCGCGACGAGCAGTACTTC. It is translated as CASSLVQGRDEQYF.

CDR3 coding DNA: TGTGCCAGCAGTTCAGGGGGGCTTAGGAACGAGCAGTACTTC. It is translated as CASSSGGLRNEQYF. The chain has TRBV2 and TRBJ2-7; tentative D call: TRBD1 (7 bases). This CDR3 spans 14 amino acids. The V gene's germline CDR1 is SNHLY and CDR2 FYNNEI. The V end was cut by 5 bases, the J end by 5 bases, with 16 bases between.

A note on this clone: Within the sample, other DNA sequences also encode this same CDR3. The chain combines TRBV7-9 with TRBJ2-7; TRBD1 might be the D (6 bases). Trimming removed 0 bases at V and 4 bases at J, with 7 bases between. CDR3 size: 13 residues. Germline V CDR1 and CDR2: SEHNR, FQNEAQ (reference sequence). CDR3 amino acids: CASSLAQGYEQYF. CDR3 in DNA: TGTGCCAGCAGCTTAGCGCAGGGGTACGAGCAGTACTTC. The entire variable domain, with the rest obtained from reference TRBV7-9 and TRBJ2-7, is as follows: DTGVSQNPRHKITKRGQNVTFRCDPISEHNRLYWYRQTLGQGPEFLTYFQNEAQLEKSRLLSDRFSAERPKGSFSTLEIQRTEQGDSAMYLCASSLAQGYEQYFGPGTRLTVT.

The rearrangement links TRBV7-2 to TRBJ1-1; tentative D call: TRBD1 (5 bases). The CDR3 contains 13 residues. V dropped 5 bases and J dropped 2 bases, with 9 bases sitting between them. CDR1 is SGHTA and CDR2 is FQGNSA in the germline V gene. The CDR3 DNA reads as TGTGCCAGCAGCGCAGACAGTAACACTGAAGCTTTCTTT. This codes for CASSADSNTEAFF. Together with reference TRBV7-2 and TRBJ1-1, the CDR3 gives the full variable domain: GAGVSQSPSNKVTEKGKDVELRCDPISGHTALYWYRQSLGQGLEFLIYFQGNSAPDKSGLPSDRFSAERTGGSVSTLTIQRTQQEDSAVYLCASSADSNTEAFFGQGTRLTVV.

The rearrangement joins TRBV10-3 to TRBJ2-5, with D possibly matching TRBD2 (6 bases). The CDR3 has 15 residues. The V end was cut by 2 bases, the J end by 4 bases, with 14 bases between. CDR1 and CDR2 (germline): ENHRY, SYGVKD. The CDR3 bases are TGTGCCATCAGTGAGCCCGCGGGATATGGAGAGACCCAGTACTTC. Protein sequence: CAISEPAGYGETQYF.

The chain links TRBV11-2 to TRBJ2-7, with D possibly TRBD1 on 6 matching bases. The V and J ends lost 1 base and 7 bases respectively, with 14 bases between them. The CDR3 is made up of 14 amino acids. CDR1 and CDR2 from the germline V gene are SGHAT and FQNNGV. The CDR3 bases are TGTGCCAGCAGCTTAGCAGCGGCCACAGGGGAGCAGTACTTC. It translates to CASSLAAATGEQYF.

The chain recombines TRBV19 with TRBJ2-5; TRBD2 is a possible D gene (5 bases). Germline V lookup: CDR1 LNHDA, CDR2 SQIVND (reference sequence). The CDR3 is 15 residues long. V lost 6 bases and J 3 bases, leaving 17 bases between the germline ends. DNA of the CDR3: TGTGCCAGTAGCGTTCGCGGGCCAGGAGAAGAGACCCAGTACTTC. Translation gives CASSVRGPGEETQYF.

The V gene is TRBV11-2, the J gene TRBJ1-5; D not certain. The CDR3 runs 13 residues. Trimming removed 3 bases at V and 3 bases at J, with 6 bases between. The germline gives CDR1 SGHAT, CDR2 FQNNGV. CDR3 DNA: TGTGCCAGCAGCTTGAGGGTCAATCAGCCCCAGCATTTT. It yields the protein CASSLRVNQPQHF.

This chain joins TRBV9 and TRBJ2-7; tentatively, D is TRBD2 (7 bases). The CDR3 length is 15 residues. Trimming took off 4 bases at V and 3 bases at J, with 17 bases between the two ends. The germline V gene encodes CDR1 SGDLS and CDR2 YYNGEE. The CDR3 is CASSSGGRLSYEQYF. CDR3 nucleotides: TGTGCCAGCAGCTCCGGGGGGCGGTTAAGCTACGAGCAGTACTTC.

The rearrangement links TRBV28 to TRBJ1-6, with unresolved D. This CDR3 is built from 18 residues. V lost 5 bases and J lost 2, with 19 bases in between. In germline, CDR1 is MDHEN, CDR2 SYDVKM. DNA of the CDR3: TGTGCCAGCAGTCCTACTCTTCACGTCGGGGCCTATAATTCACCCCTCCACTTT. Translating it yields CASSPTLHVGAYNSPLHF.

The rearrangement uses TRBV6-5 and TRBJ2-7, with 9 bases identical to TRBD1. V was clipped by 4 bases and J by 6 bases; unmatched bases: 7. CDR3 length: 14 amino acids. In germline, CDR1 is MNHEY, CDR2 SVGAGI. This CDR3 reads CASSSGTGLTEQYF. CDR3 coding DNA: TGTGCCAGCAGTTCTGGGACAGGGCTAACCGAGCAGTACTTC.

In this sample, this clone turned up a few times. The V and J genes are TRBV7-2 and TRBJ2-7; D may be TRBD2 (6 bases). Germline V CDR1 and CDR2: SGHTA, FQGNSA. The ends were cut back, 1 base at V and 1 base at J, with 8 bases in the middle. This CDR3 has 14 residues. Written as DNA, the CDR3 is TGTGCCAGCAGCTTAGGACTAGTTTCCTACGAGCAGTACTTC. The encoded protein is CASSLGLVSYEQYF.

The J gene is TRBJ2-7, the V gene TRBV13, with TRBD2 matching 7 bases. V dropped 0 bases and J dropped 3; count of bases not matched to a gene: 5. The V gene's germline CDR1 is PRHDT and CDR2 FYEKMQ (reference sequence). This CDR3 is 15 amino acids long. CDR3 sequence reads: CASSLGGGTLYEQYF. The CDR3 DNA sequence: TGTGCCAGCAGCTTAGGCGGGGGGACCCTCTACGAGCAGTACTTC.

CDR3 bases: TGTGCCAGCAGCTCAGTAATAGCCTCCTACAATGAGCAGTTCTTC. This sequence encodes CASSSVIASYNEQFF. The J gene is TRBJ2-1, the V gene TRBV5-6; D gene ambiguous. Germline V lookup: CDR1 SGHDT, CDR2 YYEEEE. CDR3 size: 15 residues. Trimming removed 3 bases from V and 0 bases from J, with 10 bases in between.

This chain uses TRBV7-6 with TRBJ2-7; weak D call: TRBD1 (6 bases). The CDR3 loop spans 13 amino acids. Looked up from germline, CDR1 is SGHVS and CDR2 is FNYEAQ. The V end lost 5 bases, the J end lost 3 bases, and 11 bases lay between the germline ends. CDR3 sequence (DNA): TGTGCCAGCAGCCAGGGGAACCTCTACGAGCAGTACTTC. It encodes CASSQGNLYEQYF. Filled out from reference TRBV7-6 and TRBJ2-7, the complete variable domain reads GAGVSQSPRYKVTKRGQDVALRCDPISGHVSLYWYRQALGQGPEFLTYFNYEAQQDKSGLPNDRFSAERPEGSISTLTIQRTEQRDSAMYRCASSQGNLYEQYFGPGTRLTVT.

The chain has TRBV28 and TRBJ1-5, with 12 positions matching TRBD1. The CDR3 consists of 16 residues. CDR1 is MDHEN, CDR2 SYDVKM, per germline. With 6 bases clipped from V and 4 bases from J, the junction kept 7 bases outside the gene matches. CDR3 loop: CASRNKGQGANQPQHF. CDR3 sequence (DNA): TGTGCCAGCAGAAATAAGGGACAGGGGGCAAATCAGCCCCAGCATTTT.

The chain joins TRBV7-2 to TRBJ2-3, with unresolved D. V was trimmed by 5 bases and J by 6 bases, leaving 15 bases between them. The CDR3 extends over 14 amino acids. In germline, CDR1 is SGHTA, CDR2 FQGNSA. The CDR3 sequence: CASSIMTGADTQYF. CDR3 nucleotide sequence: TGTGCCAGCAGCATAATGACTGGAGCCGATACGCAGTATTTT.